These T cell receptor beta chains were read from a single sample in a study of siplizumab effects on memory and regulatory T cells. The repertoire was sequenced with immunoSEQ multiplex PCR; TCRdb's copy has only in-frame clones and lacks some. The data show about 100,000 clones, with approximately 91% seen just once and 2.6% held by the top ten. Source material: CD4+ T cells sorted from blood. These receptors were obtained from a human donor in good health. Some clones in this sample may be carry-over from other donors' samples. The conserved cysteine and the conserved F or W are not part of the CDR3 here. The order of the fields is clone size, D gene, J gene, V gene, CDR3 protein. A D gene is named only where the DNA matches it firmly. Not all rows give a size; the values are once, few, many and, for expanded clones, a class.

clone_size: -
d_call: -
j_call: TRBJ2-1
v_call: TRBV18
cdr3_aa: ASSPGANEQF

clone_size: -
d_call: -
j_call: TRBJ2-7
v_call: TRBV28
cdr3_aa: ASSPTHYEQY

clone_size: few
d_call: TRBD1
j_call: TRBJ1-5
v_call: TRBV19
cdr3_aa: ASSMAGDSYNQPQH

clone_size: -
d_call: -
j_call: TRBJ2-3
v_call: TRBV5-1
cdr3_aa: ASSFAVAKKDTQY

clone_size: -
d_call: -
j_call: TRBJ2-1
v_call: TRBV6-4
cdr3_aa: ASSSVGLGEQF

clone_size: -
d_call: -
j_call: TRBJ2-3
v_call: TRBV7-7
cdr3_aa: ASSANGDTQY

clone_size: -
d_call: TRBD1
j_call: TRBJ2-2
v_call: TRBV7-2
cdr3_aa: ASSHGQGGIGELF

clone_size: -
d_call: -
j_call: TRBJ1-1
v_call: TRBV28
cdr3_aa: ASSFRGGNTEAF

clone_size: -
d_call: -
j_call: TRBJ2-6
v_call: TRBV28
cdr3_aa: ASTTAGSGANVLT

clone_size: -
d_call: TRBD1
j_call: TRBJ2-7
v_call: TRBV5-1
cdr3_aa: ASSLRTGGGEQY

clone_size: -
d_call: TRBD2
j_call: TRBJ2-7
v_call: TRBV7-9
cdr3_aa: ASSLTSGFYEQY

clone_size: -
d_call: -
j_call: TRBJ2-1
v_call: TRBV11-2
cdr3_aa: ASSLLDEQF

clone_size: -
d_call: -
j_call: TRBJ1-1
v_call: TRBV9
cdr3_aa: ASSRRGDTEAF

clone_size: -
d_call: -
j_call: TRBJ2-3
v_call: TRBV14
cdr3_aa: ASSRLTLTDTQY

clone_size: -
d_call: -
j_call: TRBJ1-1
v_call: TRBV19
cdr3_aa: ASTTGHLNTEAF

clone_size: few
d_call: -
j_call: TRBJ2-3
v_call: TRBV6-6
cdr3_aa: ASRAGTSSTDTQY